These 21 T cell receptor beta chains came from one sample sequenced in a study of beta chain features in type 1 diabetes. The investigators reverse transcribed all of the isolated RNA, so they sequenced expressed TCRB transcripts. The assay was immunoSEQ multiplex PCR, and TCRdb's table has in-frame clones only and misses some. The sample has more than 300,000 clones; over 10% are singletons. Material: naive CD4+ T cells from blood. The receptors shown here come from a man between 18 and 29 years old in good health.

This clone came up a few times. This chain uses TRBV30 with TRBJ1-5; no reliable D call. Germline V CDR1 and CDR2: GTSNPN, SVGIG (reference sequence). Trimming stripped 0 bases from V and 1 base from J, with 19 bases between. The CDR3 has 18 amino acids. The CDR3 nucleotides are TGTGCCTGGAGTGTAGGCCGCCGGGGAGGGATGAGCAATCAGCCCCAGCATTTT. It codes for CAWSVGRRGGMSNQPQHF. Combining the CDR3 with reference TRBV30 and TRBJ1-5 gives the whole variable domain SQTIHQWPATLVQPVGSPLSLECTVEGTSNPNLYWYRQAAGRGLQLLFYSVGIGQISSEVPQNLSASRPQDRQFILSSKKLLLSDSGFYLCAWSVGRRGGMSNQPQHFGDGTRLSIL.

The CDR3 reads CASRQAGESYEQYF. The CDR3 nucleotides read TGTGCCAGTAGGCAAGCGGGAGAGTCCTACGAGCAGTACTTC. The chain recombines TRBV19 with TRBJ2-7; 8 bases map to TRBD2. The germline gives CDR1 LNHDA, CDR2 SQIVND (reference sequence). This CDR3 comprises 14 residues. Trimming removed 6 bases from V and 1 base from J; junction bases left unmatched: 5.

The chain links TRBV7-6 to TRBJ1-1; tentatively, D is TRBD1 (5 bases). Trimming cost V 3 bases and J 8 bases, with 7 bases left between them. The CDR3 is 11 residues long. Germline V gene lookup returns CDR1 SGHVS and CDR2 FNYEAQ. CDR3 nucleotides: TGTGCCAGCAGCTTGAACAGGGAAGCTTTCTTT. Its protein product is CASSLNREAFF. Looking up the rest from reference TRBV7-6 and TRBJ1-1 gives the full variable domain: GAGVSQSPRYKVTKRGQDVALRCDPISGHVSLYWYRQALGQGPEFLTYFNYEAQQDKSGLPNDRFSAERPEGSISTLTIQRTEQRDSAMYRCASSLNREAFFGQGTRLTVV.

This clone has a handful of counts. The chain employs TRBV7-8 and TRBJ1-5; D is uncertain. Germline assignment: CDR1 SGHVS and CDR2 FQNEAQ. With 0 bases removed from V and 9 bases from J, the gap between germline ends came to 6 bases. The CDR3 is 12 residues long. CDR3: CASSLALGPQHF. CDR3 nucleotide sequence: TGTGCCAGCAGCTTAGCGCTAGGGCCCCAGCATTTT.

The chain combines TRBV5-1 with TRBJ2-6; no firm D call. V lost 5 bases and J 0 bases, leaving 6 bases between the germline ends. CDR3 length: 14 amino acids. Germline lookup yields CDR1 SGHRS and CDR2 YFSETQ. The DNA for the CDR3 is TGCGCCAGCAGGGAGACCTCTGGGGCCAACGTCCTGACTTTC. The encoded protein is CASRETSGANVLTF.

CDR3 nucleotides: TGTGCCAGCAGCACCCTAACTAGTTACGGGGAGCTGTTTTTT. Translation gives CASSTLTSYGELFF. This sequence joins TRBV7-6 and TRBJ2-2, with D perhaps matching TRBD2 (5 bases). Germline-derived CDR1 and CDR2 are SGHVS and FNYEAQ. V shed 5 bases and J shed 7 bases, with 14 bases lying between them. The CDR3 is made up of 14 amino acids. The variable domain in full, with the rest retrieved from reference TRBV7-6 and TRBJ2-2, is GAGVSQSPRYKVTKRGQDVALRCDPISGHVSLYWYRQALGQGPEFLTYFNYEAQQDKSGLPNDRFSAERPEGSISTLTIQRTEQRDSAMYRCASSTLTSYGELFFGEGSRLTVL.

The chain carries TRBV11-2 and TRBJ2-1; 14 nucleotides line up with TRBD2. V was clipped by 6 bases and J by 4 bases; unmatched bases: 5. This CDR3 spans 16 amino acids. Germline assignment: CDR1 SGHAT and CDR2 FQNNGV. CDR3 sequence: CASSLTSGRAYNEQFF. The CDR3 coding sequence is TGTGCCAGCAGTTTGACTAGCGGGAGGGCATACAATGAGCAGTTCTTC.

This sequence joins TRBV4-2 and TRBJ1-4, with D uncertain. The CDR3 has 16 residues. Germline V gives CDR1 LGHNA, CDR2 YNFKEQ. With 2 bases removed from V and 0 bases from J, the gap between germline ends came to 10 bases. The CDR3 here is CASSQPLSATNEKLFF. CDR3 DNA sequence: TGTGCCAGCAGCCAACCCCTTTCGGCAACTAATGAAAAACTGTTTTTT.

This clone occurred a few times. The chain links TRBV29-1 to TRBJ1-4; 9 positions match TRBD1. From germline, CDR1 is SQVTM and CDR2 ANQGSEA. With 6 bases clipped from V and 0 bases from J, the junction kept 5 bases outside the gene matches. The CDR3 runs 15 residues. The CDR3 protein is CSVTGQGTTNEKLFF. In DNA form, the CDR3 reads TGCAGCGTGACGGGACAGGGCACAACTAATGAAAAACTGTTTTTT.

V gene TRBV9 combines with J gene TRBJ2-5; 10 nucleotides align to TRBD2. V shed 6 bases and J 3 bases; nucleotides not matched to a gene: 5. CDR3 size: 14 residues. CDR1 and CDR2 (germline): SGDLS, YYNGEE. Written as DNA, the CDR3 is TGTGCCAGCACCTCGGGACTAGCGAAAGAGACCCAGTACTTC. Its translation: CASTSGLAKETQYF.

V usage is TRBV9 and J usage is TRBJ2-2; possible D gene TRBD2, 6 bases. This CDR3 is 16 amino acids long. The germline V gene encodes CDR1 SGDLS and CDR2 YYNGEE. Trimming took off 3 bases at V and 6 bases at J, with 18 bases between the two ends. This CDR3 reads CASSGVLGGFAGELFF. In DNA, the CDR3 is TGTGCCAGCAGCGGGGTATTGGGGGGTTTCGCCGGGGAGCTGTTTTTT.

This clone was seen more than once but under ten times. The gene calls are TRBV10-3 and TRBJ2-3, with 8 bases aligning to TRBD2. Germline V gene data show CDR1 as ENHRY and CDR2 as SYGVKD. V lost 3 bases and J lost 7; bases outside the gene matches: 9. The CDR3 has 15 residues. As DNA, the CDR3 is TGTGCCATCAGTGACCTGGCGGGGGGCCAGAATACGCAGTATTTT. Protein product: CAISDLAGGQNTQYF.

This clone showed up just a few times. For the CDR3, the DNA is TGCGCCAGCAGCCGGGACGGGGGGAACACTGAAGCTTTCTTT. Its protein is CASSRDGGNTEAFF. This chain joins TRBV5-1 and TRBJ1-1, with TRBD1 as a possible D gene (5 bases). The CDR3 is 14 amino acids. V lost 4 bases and J 1 base, leaving 11 bases between the germline ends. Germline V CDR1 and CDR2: SGHRS, YFSETQ.

This clone was picked up a small number of times. This chain connects TRBV7-2 to TRBJ2-5; 11 positions agree with TRBD2. The CDR3 runs 16 residues. With V trimmed by 2 bases and J by 1 base, 3 bases remained unmatched. Germline V gene sequence: CDR1 SGHTA, CDR2 FQGNSA. CDR3 region: CASSLRLAGSQETQYF. For the CDR3, the DNA is TGTGCCAGCAGCTTAAGACTAGCGGGAAGCCAAGAGACCCAGTACTTC.

There are a few counts of this clone. The chain employs TRBV28 and TRBJ2-3; weak D call: TRBD1 (6 bases). There are 13 residues in the CDR3. Germline V CDR1 and CDR2: MDHEN, SYDVKM. V was clipped by 8 bases and J by 2 bases, with 11 bases between them. In DNA, the CDR3 is TGTGCCAGCTACAGGGTAAACACAGATACGCAGTATTTT. Encoded protein: CASYRVNTDTQYF.

The chain uses TRBV6-6 and TRBJ2-1, with 10 bases identical to TRBD2. With V trimmed by 6 bases and J by 4 bases, 3 bases remained unmatched. Germline V gene sequence: CDR1 MNHNY, CDR2 SVGAGI (reference sequence). The CDR3 sequence is 14 residues long. CDR3 protein: CASRGLAWYNEQFF. The CDR3 DNA follows: TGTGCCAGCAGGGGACTAGCGTGGTACAATGAGCAGTTCTTC.

The chain employs TRBV7-3 and TRBJ2-5; TRBD2 matches 7 bases. Germline V lookup: CDR1 SGHTA, CDR2 FQGTGA. J gave up 5 bases and V 2 bases, and 5 bases lay outside the gene matches. This CDR3 has 14 amino acids. CDR3 nucleotide sequence: TGTGCCAGCAGCTTAGGCGGGAGTGACGAGACCCAGTACTTC. The encoded protein is CASSLGGSDETQYF.

The chain employs TRBV5-1 and TRBJ2-5; 8 bases are shared with TRBD1. The CDR3 length is 16 residues. V lost 0 bases and J lost 4; bases outside the gene matches: 8. Germline assignment: CDR1 SGHRS and CDR2 YFSETQ. CDR3: CASSLATSGGVETQYF. CDR3 nucleotides: TGCGCCAGCAGCTTGGCCACTTCAGGGGGCGTAGAGACCCAGTACTTC.

The sample holds a few counts of this clone. J is TRBJ2-1 and V is TRBV6-5, with 13 bases fitting TRBD2. The CDR3 loop spans 15 amino acids. Losses at the gene ends were 10 bases for V and 8 bases for J; bases not matched to a gene: 11. The V gene's germline CDR1 is MNHEY and CDR2 SVGAGI. CDR3 nucleotide sequence: TGTGCCACCTATCGGACTAGCGGGAGAGTAGATGAGCAGTTCTTC. Translation: CATYRTSGRVDEQFF.

V usage is TRBV19 and J usage is TRBJ2-1, with D tentatively TRBD1 (10 bases). Trimming removed 2 bases from V and 13 bases from J, with 24 bases in between. The germline V gene encodes CDR1 LNHDA and CDR2 SQIVND (reference sequence). The CDR3 runs to 16 residues. DNA for the CDR3: TGTGCCAGTAGTATACTGGGACAGGGGATCCTAGCGGGACAGTTCTTC. Translating gives CASSILGQGILAGQFF. Together with reference TRBV19 and TRBJ2-1, the CDR3 gives the full variable domain: DGGITQSPKYLFRKEGQNVTLSCEQNLNHDAMYWYRQDPGQGLRLIYYSQIVNDFQKGDIAEGYSVSREKKESFPLTVTSAQKNPTAFYLCASSILGQGILAGQFFGPGTRLTVL.

In its sample, this clone was seen a few times. V and J are TRBV7-9 and TRBJ1-4; TRBD1 matches 8 bases. Per the germline V gene, CDR1 is SEHNR and CDR2 is FQNEAQ (reference sequence). V was pared by 5 bases and J by 4 bases, with 6 bases of the junction left unmatched. The CDR3 extends over 15 amino acids. The CDR3 DNA reads TGTGCCAGCAGCGCAAGGACAGGGTTTAATGAAAAACTGTTTTTT. Translating it yields CASSARTGFNEKLFF.